This T cell receptor (beta chain) was identified during a study of blood T cell repertoires in COVID-19. Study details: Specimens from acute and convalescent COVID-19 originated in the United States, Italy and Spain. In each case, the material was cDNA or gDNA derived from T cells, B-cell-depleted T cells, or PBMCs.

Libraries were prepared by immunoSEQ multiplex PCR; TCRdb keeps only in-frame clonotypes and omits some of them. The profile shows approximately 310,000 clones, approximately 87% of them singletons. This clone was recorded only once. The CDR3 is made up of 15 amino acids. CDR1 is SGHNT, CDR2 YYREEE, per germline (reference sequence). With 5 bases removed from V and 2 bases from J, the gap between germline ends came to 16 bases. The sequence was collected from a woman aged 45-59 years who had recovered from COVID-19. J is TRBJ2-5 and V is TRBV5-4; D is perhaps TRBD2 (5 bases). Material: peripheral blood. CDR3 sequence (DNA): TGTGCCAGCAGGGGGAGTGTGAGTAAACAAGAGACCCAGTACTTC. Amino acid sequence: CASRGSVSKQETQYF.